This T cell receptor beta chain comes out of a study of T cell responses to AZD1222 COVID-19 vaccine. This CDR3 has 13 amino acids. V lost 5 bases to trimming and J lost 0 bases, with 5 bases between them. The V gene's germline CDR1 is SGHAT and CDR2 FQNNGV. The assay was immunoSEQ multiplex PCR, and TCRdb's table has in-frame clones only and misses some. The sample records 90,000 to 100,000 clones, 88% being singletons. The chain carries TRBV11-2 and TRBJ1-5; D remains unclear. This TCR was sampled from an adult who received the AZD1222 COVID-19 vaccine. The sequenced sample was peripheral blood, obtained 28 days after the second AZD1222 dose. The CDR3, as DNA: TGTGCCAGCAGCCAGAATAGCAATCAGCCCCAGCATTTT. Its protein is CASSQNSNQPQHF.